This T cell receptor beta chain originates from a study of T-cell reconstitution after alpha-beta-depleted transplantation in children. As concerns this clonotype: Its antigen is undetermined.

It was with unique molecular identifiers that the TCRbeta library was prepared. One entry per CDR3 protein, called by TCRdb with MiXCR from the PCR reads. The sample shows approximately 350,000 distinct CDR3 sequences, 15% to 20% of them seen only once. Points from the study as a whole: TCRbeta diversity was high at day 60 in some patients (a result of surviving recipient T cells and thymic progenitors). About two months after transplant, alpha-beta T cells reportedly came from several hundred expanded graft clones. Newly generated T cells supplied most T-cell counts and diversity one year post-transplant.

This CDR3 is 16 amino acids long. Germline V CDR1 and CDR2: MNHEY, SVGEGT. Trimming cost V 6 bases and J 5 bases; bases outside gene matches: 12. The sample here was PBMCs, mostly from graft donor cells, taken 360 days after TCRalphabeta/CD19-depleted stem cell transplant. The V and J genes are TRBV6-2 or TRBV6-3 and TRBJ2-1; TRBD1 matches at 8 bases. The TCR was taken from a male patient under 10 years old who had a stem cell transplant for acute lymphoblastic leukemia, so the T cells may come from the graft donor. The chain's CDR3 is CASRPRDRILNNEQFF. In nucleotides, the CDR3 is TGTGCCAGCAGACCCCGGGACAGGATTTTGAACAATGAGCAGTTCTTC.